The present T cell receptor (beta chain) was sequenced within a study of blood T cell repertoires in COVID-19. Study-level background: In each case, the material was cDNA or gDNA derived from T cells, B-cell-depleted T cells, or PBMCs.

The CDR3 is 11 residues long. Germline V gene data show CDR1 as MNHEY and CDR2 as SVGAGI. After removal of 8 bases from V and 4 bases from J, the junction contained 1 base not matched to a gene. As originally analysed: Scientists estimated how many nucleated cells there were by amplifying reference gene primers. The repertoire was sequenced with immunoSEQ multiplex PCR; TCRdb's copy has only in-frame clones and lacks some. V and J calls and clone size are given by that table; D and trimming were obtained from the DNA. The sample has some 14,000 clones, about 84% seen once. The chain recombines TRBV6-5 with TRBJ1-1; TRBD1 aligns across 7 bases. This TCR was sampled from a human donor in a cohort sampled during active COVID-19. Sequences were obtained from peripheral blood. The CDR3 bases are TGTGCCAGCGGGACAGTCACTGAAGCTTTCTTT. Protein: CASGTVTEAFF.